Below are 28 T cell receptor beta chains sequenced from a single sample in a study of regulatory T cells in long-lasting Graves disease. Building the TCR beta libraries relied on iRepertoire HTBI primers, and CDR3 regions underwent Arm-PCR. TCRdb re-analysed the multiplex PCR reads in MiXCR, keeping a single row per CDR3 protein. Among around 420,000 distinct CDR3 sequences listed, around 16% were seen once. Time point of the sample: newly diagnosed GD, antithyroid drugs for less than 3 months. PBMC-derived RNA was used for the TCR library. The sample was also linked to a second study, of T cells in Graves' hyperthyroidism and ophthalmopathy.

Sequenced here: peripheral blood mononuclear cells (PBMCs), sampled at new diagnosis, from a patient treated with antithyroid drugs. The origin of the receptors is a woman in her forties with Graves disease.

J is TRBJ1-2 and V is TRBV7-9, with D uncertain. CDR3 length equals 15 residues. V was pared by 3 bases and J by 5 bases, with 16 bases between. Germline lookup yields CDR1 SEHNR and CDR2 FQNEAQ (reference sequence). This chain's CDR3 is CASSFGTLAEYGYTF. CDR3 DNA sequence: TGTGCCAGCAGCTTCGGAACTTTAGCAGAATATGGCTACACCTTC.

CDR3 DNA: TGTGCCAGCAGCTTAGCCTGGGGGCGGACCTACGAGCAGTACTTC. Protein sequence: CASSLAWGRTYEQYF. This sequence joins TRBV11-2 and TRBJ2-7; tentatively, D is TRBD1 (6 bases). Germline CDR1 SGHAT, CDR2 FQNNGV. The V end was cut by 1 base, the J end by 2 bases, with 12 bases between. The CDR3 consists of 15 residues.

A remark on this clonotype: A much larger clonotype is one base distant, so this may be a read error. This chain connects TRBV12-3 or TRBV12-4 to TRBJ2-5; the D gene is possibly TRBD2 (6 bases). The CDR3 is made up of 14 amino acids. V was clipped by 5 bases and J by 2 bases, with 12 bases between them. The CDR3 region has the DNA TGTGCCAGCAGTCTCATAGCGGAACAAGAGACCCAGTACTTC. It is translated as CASSLIAEQETQYF.

In this sample, this clonotype turned up many times. The chain recombines TRBV12-3 or TRBV12-4 with TRBJ2-1; 7 bases agree with TRBD1. The CDR3 has 15 residues. V shed 2 bases and J 5 bases; nucleotides not matched to a gene: 6. Here the CDR3 reads CASSLLQGSHNEQFF. CDR3 nucleotide sequence: TGTGCCAGCAGTTTATTACAGGGGAGTCACAATGAGCAGTTCTTC.

This clonotype came up many times. V and J are TRBV7-6 and TRBJ2-1; 7 nucleotides line up with TRBD1. After removal of 0 bases from V and 7 bases from J, the junction contained 6 bases not matched to a gene. Germline V gene sequence: CDR1 SGHVS, CDR2 FNYEAQ. The CDR3 loop spans 15 amino acids. This chain's CDR3 is CASSLAGTVRNEQFF. CDR3 coding DNA: TGTGCCAGCAGCTTAGCGGGGACAGTTCGGAATGAGCAGTTCTTC. Drawing the rest from reference TRBV7-6 and TRBJ2-1, the complete variable domain is GAGVSQSPRYKVTKRGQDVALRCDPISGHVSLYWYRQALGQGPEFLTYFNYEAQQDKSGLPNDRFSAERPEGSISTLTIQRTEQRDSAMYRCASSLAGTVRNEQFFGPGTRLTVL.

This chain uses TRBV9 with TRBJ2-2; TRBD2 matches at 8 bases. Germline V gene data show CDR1 as SGDLS and CDR2 as YYNGEE. The V gene end was trimmed by 4 bases and the J gene end by 1 base; junction bases not matched to a gene: 12. CDR3 length: 18 amino acids. CDR3 protein: CASSTSYLAGLNTGELFF. Here the CDR3 DNA reads TGTGCCAGCAGCACCAGCTACTTAGCGGGGCTGAACACCGGGGAGCTGTTTTTT. The full variable domain, in which reference TRBV9 and TRBJ2-2 provide the parts outside the CDR3, is DSGVTQTPKHLITATGQRVTLRCSPRSGDLSVYWYQQSLDQGLQFLIQYYNGEERAKGNILERFSAQQFPDLHSELNLSSLELGDSALYFCASSTSYLAGLNTGELFFGEGSRLTVL.

This clonotype was counted a few times. The V gene is TRBV19, the J gene TRBJ2-7, with 11 bases identical to TRBD1. Germline V gene sequence: CDR1 LNHDA, CDR2 SQIVND (reference sequence). Trimming took 3 bases from V and 2 from J; bases not matched to a gene: 9. This CDR3 has 17 residues. The CDR3 nucleotides read TGTGCCAGTAGTATCGAAGGGACAGGGGGTTTCCCCTACGAGCAGTACTTC. It is translated as CASSIEGTGGFPYEQYF.

V usage is TRBV12-3 or TRBV12-4 and J usage is TRBJ1-4; D gene unclear. The CDR3 is 13 residues long. Deletions cut 5 bases from V and 7 bases from J, with 11 bases between. This chain's CDR3 is CASSRKNGEKLFF. The CDR3, as DNA: TGTGCCAGCAGTCGTAAGAATGGTGAAAAACTGTTTTTT.

This clonotype was recorded a few times. One end of the junction is discordant with germline, which a read error may explain. The rearrangement uses TRBV28 and TRBJ1-5, with no clear D. The CDR3 runs to 15 residues. The germline V gene encodes CDR1 MDHEN and CDR2 SYDVKM. CDR3 protein: CAGSLPAYSNQPQHF. The CDR3 nucleotides are TGTGCCGGCAGTTTACCGGCGTATAGCAATCAGCCCCAGCATTTT.

This clonotype has ten or more counts. The chain carries TRBV10-3 and TRBJ2-7; 13 nucleotides line up with TRBD2. The ends lost 5 bases at V and 3 bases at J; junction bases unmatched: 1. The CDR3 sequence is 14 residues long. CDR1 ENHRY and CDR2 SYGVKD come from the germline V gene. The CDR3 sequence: CAISWTSGSYEQYF. CDR3 DNA: TGTGCCATCAGTTGGACTAGCGGGAGCTACGAGCAGTACTTC.

This clonotype has ten or more counts. The chain couples TRBV30 to TRBJ1-5; D is possibly TRBD1 (5 bases). The CDR3 spans 12 residues. Per germline, CDR1 GTSNPN and CDR2 SVGIG (reference sequence). V dropped 3 bases and J dropped 2 bases, with 5 bases sitting between them. The chain's CDR3 is CAWRQGNQPQHF. Here the CDR3 DNA reads TGTGCCTGGAGACAGGGCAATCAGCCCCAGCATTTT.

This clonotype came up many times. The gene calls are TRBV28 and TRBJ2-1; a possible D gene is TRBD2 (5 bases). CDR3 size: 14 residues. Germline V gene lookup returns CDR1 MDHEN and CDR2 SYDVKM. V was pared by 8 bases and J by 1 base, with 12 bases between. The CDR3 sequence is CASGEGLSYNEQFF. For the CDR3, the DNA is TGTGCCAGCGGAGAGGGATTGTCCTACAATGAGCAGTTCTTC.

This clonotype was counted between two and nine times. V is TRBV5-4 and J is TRBJ2-7; 7 nucleotides agree with TRBD1. The CDR3 extends over 13 amino acids. Germline assignment: CDR1 SGHNT and CDR2 YYREEE (reference sequence). With 0 bases clipped from V and 5 bases from J, the junction kept 2 bases outside the gene matches. The chain's CDR3 is CASSLEGADEQYF. CDR3 coding DNA: TGTGCCAGCAGCTTGGAGGGGGCCGACGAGCAGTACTTC.

Ten or more counts support this clonotype. The J gene is TRBJ1-2, the V gene TRBV9, with TRBD1 matching 8 bases. The trim removed 3 bases at V and 0 bases at J, leaving 7 bases unmatched. CDR3 length equals 16 residues. CDR1 is SGDLS and CDR2 is YYNGEE in the germline V gene. Here the CDR3 reads CASSGGTGTSNYGYTF. The CDR3 region has the DNA TGTGCCAGCAGCGGAGGGACAGGCACGTCTAACTATGGCTACACCTTC.

Many counts were recorded for this clonotype. This sequence joins TRBV12-3 or TRBV12-4 and TRBJ2-7, with 14 nucleotides matching TRBD2. This CDR3 is built from 16 residues. The junction had 4 bases not matched to a gene; V was cut back by 1 base and J by 5 bases. The CDR3, as DNA: TGTGCCAGCAGTTTAGGACTAGCGGGAGGGAGGAACGAGCAGTACTTC. As protein: CASSLGLAGGRNEQYF.

This chain connects TRBV28 to TRBJ1-3; 7 nucleotides match TRBD1. This CDR3 has 14 amino acids. Germline CDR1 MDHEN, CDR2 SYDVKM. V lost 8 bases to trimming and J lost 3 bases; unmatched junction nucleotides: 7. CDR3 DNA: TGTGCCAGCGCATCCAGGGGGGTTGGAAACACCATATATTTT. This sequence encodes CASASRGVGNTIYF.

The chain joins TRBV28 to TRBJ1-6; TRBD1 might be the D (6 bases). CDR3 size: 16 residues. Looked up from germline, CDR1 is MDHEN and CDR2 is SYDVKM. With 6 bases removed from V and 4 bases from J, the gap between germline ends came to 16 bases. DNA for the CDR3: TGTGCCAGCAGCTTACAGGGCCATAATTATAATTCACCCCTCCACTTT. It translates to CASSLQGHNYNSPLHF. Full variable domain (missing parts from reference TRBV28 and TRBJ1-6): DVKVTQSSRYLVKRTGEKVFLECVQDMDHENMFWYRQDPGLGLRLIYFSYDVKMKEKGDIPEGYSVSREKKERFSLILESASTNQTSMYLCASSLQGHNYNSPLHFGNGTRLTVT.

This clonotype occurred many times. CDR3 sequence: CASSTRDSPIYEQYF. The DNA of the CDR3 is TGTGCCAGCAGCACCAGGGATAGCCCCATCTACGAGCAGTACTTC. The chain uses TRBV7-9 and TRBJ2-7, with TRBD1 as a possible D gene (5 bases). The CDR3 runs 15 residues. The germline V gene has CDR1 SEHNR and CDR2 FQNEAQ (reference sequence). V was pared by 5 bases and J by 3 bases, with 17 bases between.

The rearrangement links TRBV28 to TRBJ2-7; D possibly uses TRBD1 or TRBD2 (5 bases each). The germline CDR1 and CDR2 sequences are MDHEN and SYDVKM. This CDR3 is built from 16 residues. Trimming took off 5 bases at V and 0 bases at J, with 17 bases between the two ends. The DNA of the CDR3 is TGTGCCAGCAGTCCTGGGGGAGCGGCAAGCTCCTACGAGCAGTACTTC. Translated: CASSPGGAASSYEQYF.

This clonotype was recorded at least ten times. This chain links TRBV9 with TRBJ2-1; D uncertain. Trimming took 2 bases from V and 5 from J, leaving 11 bases between them. Germline V gene data show CDR1 as SGDLS and CDR2 as YYNGEE. The CDR3 sequence is 14 residues long. CDR3: CASSVRFLDNEQFF. Here the CDR3 DNA reads TGTGCCAGCAGCGTCCGTTTCCTGGACAATGAGCAGTTCTTC.

This clonotype was recorded many times. The gene calls are TRBV29-1 and TRBJ2-7, with 8 bases lining up with TRBD1. V dropped 2 bases and J dropped 6; count of bases not matched to a gene: 6. The CDR3 is 13 residues long. Germline V lookup: CDR1 SQVTM, CDR2 ANQGSEA. This CDR3 is CSVEISTGGEQYF. The CDR3 coding sequence is TGCAGCGTTGAAATAAGCACAGGGGGCGAGCAGTACTTC.

Many counts were recorded for this clonotype. The J gene is TRBJ1-2, the V gene TRBV3-1, with 7 bases fitting TRBD1. CDR1 is LGHDT and CDR2 is YNNKEL in the germline V gene (reference sequence). The CDR3 extends over 15 amino acids. Trimming cost V 3 bases and J 1 base; bases outside gene matches: 5. CDR3 nucleotides: TGTGCCAGCAGCCAGCGACAGGGCGTTAACTATGGCTACACCTTC. It codes for CASSQRQGVNYGYTF. The whole variable domain, remainder taken from reference TRBV3-1 and TRBJ1-2, is DTAVSQTPKYLVTQMGNDKSIKCEQNLGHDTMYWYKQDSKKFLKIMFSYNNKELIINETVPNRFSPKSPDKAHLNLHINSLELGDSAVYFCASSQRQGVNYGYTFGSGTRLTVV.

Ten or more counts support this clonotype. This sequence joins TRBV11-2 and TRBJ1-1, with D possibly being TRBD1 (6 bases). Germline-derived CDR1 and CDR2 are SGHAT and FQNNGV. CDR3 length: 11 residues. The V and J ends lost 5 bases and 6 bases respectively, with 7 bases between them. The CDR3 loop is CASSQGPEAFF. CDR3 bases: TGTGCCAGCAGCCAGGGGCCTGAAGCTTTCTTT.

This clonotype was seen many times. V is TRBV28 and J is TRBJ2-5; D gene uncertain. CDR1 and CDR2 (germline): MDHEN, SYDVKM. The CDR3 is 14 residues long. Trimming left V 2 bases short and J 2 bases short, with 9 bases between. Written as DNA, the CDR3 is TGTGCCAGCAGTTTAATTGGCAGACAAGAGACCCAGTACTTC. It yields the protein CASSLIGRQETQYF.

This clonotype was observed at least ten times. The chain employs TRBV20-1 and TRBJ1-1; no definite D call. In germline, CDR1 is DFQATT, CDR2 SNEGSKA (reference sequence). V was pared by 3 bases and J by 0 bases, with 8 bases between. This CDR3 has 13 amino acids. In nucleotides, the CDR3 is TGCAGTGCTAGGAAACAGTTGAACACTGAAGCTTTCTTT. Its protein is CSARKQLNTEAFF.

A remark on this clonotype: It is likely a read error, because the conserved phenylalanine at the end of the CDR3 is missing. The V call is TRBV30, the J call TRBJ2-2; the D gene is possibly TRBD1 (5 bases). V was pared by 2 bases and J by 3 bases, with 13 bases between. Germline lookup yields CDR1 GTSNPN and CDR2 SVGIG (reference sequence). CDR3 length: 15 amino acids. The CDR3 DNA is TGTGCCTGGAGTTCAAGACAGTCTGACACCGGGGAGCTGTTTGTT. Translating it yields CAWSSRQSDTGELFV.

The genes are TRBV14 and TRBJ2-1, with TRBD2 identical over 10 bases. V gave up 0 bases and J gave up 4 bases; unmatched junction bases: 12. There are 19 residues in the CDR3. Germline CDR1 is SGHDN and CDR2 is FVKESK. This chain's CDR3 is CASSQDPAGGPLGYNEQFF. The CDR3 DNA is TGTGCCAGCAGCCAAGATCCAGCGGGAGGGCCATTAGGGTACAATGAGCAGTTCTTC. Based on the CDR3 plus reference TRBV14 and TRBJ2-1, the full variable domain is EAGVTQFPSHSVIEKGQTVTLRCDPISGHDNLYWYRRVMGKEIKFLLHFVKESKQDESGMPNNRFLAERTGGTYSTLKVQPAELEDSGVYFCASSQDPAGGPLGYNEQFFGPGTRLTVL.

Ten or more counts support this clonotype. The chain links TRBV20-1 to TRBJ2-1, with D possibly being TRBD2 (7 bases). The CDR3 totals 12 residues. Trimming pared 7 bases from V and 12 bases from J, leaving 19 bases between. From germline, CDR1 is DFQATT and CDR2 SNEGSKA (reference sequence). Here the CDR3 DNA reads TGCAGTGTCAGAGAGGGGGGGTATGGGCAGTTCTTC. It translates to CSVREGGYGQFF.